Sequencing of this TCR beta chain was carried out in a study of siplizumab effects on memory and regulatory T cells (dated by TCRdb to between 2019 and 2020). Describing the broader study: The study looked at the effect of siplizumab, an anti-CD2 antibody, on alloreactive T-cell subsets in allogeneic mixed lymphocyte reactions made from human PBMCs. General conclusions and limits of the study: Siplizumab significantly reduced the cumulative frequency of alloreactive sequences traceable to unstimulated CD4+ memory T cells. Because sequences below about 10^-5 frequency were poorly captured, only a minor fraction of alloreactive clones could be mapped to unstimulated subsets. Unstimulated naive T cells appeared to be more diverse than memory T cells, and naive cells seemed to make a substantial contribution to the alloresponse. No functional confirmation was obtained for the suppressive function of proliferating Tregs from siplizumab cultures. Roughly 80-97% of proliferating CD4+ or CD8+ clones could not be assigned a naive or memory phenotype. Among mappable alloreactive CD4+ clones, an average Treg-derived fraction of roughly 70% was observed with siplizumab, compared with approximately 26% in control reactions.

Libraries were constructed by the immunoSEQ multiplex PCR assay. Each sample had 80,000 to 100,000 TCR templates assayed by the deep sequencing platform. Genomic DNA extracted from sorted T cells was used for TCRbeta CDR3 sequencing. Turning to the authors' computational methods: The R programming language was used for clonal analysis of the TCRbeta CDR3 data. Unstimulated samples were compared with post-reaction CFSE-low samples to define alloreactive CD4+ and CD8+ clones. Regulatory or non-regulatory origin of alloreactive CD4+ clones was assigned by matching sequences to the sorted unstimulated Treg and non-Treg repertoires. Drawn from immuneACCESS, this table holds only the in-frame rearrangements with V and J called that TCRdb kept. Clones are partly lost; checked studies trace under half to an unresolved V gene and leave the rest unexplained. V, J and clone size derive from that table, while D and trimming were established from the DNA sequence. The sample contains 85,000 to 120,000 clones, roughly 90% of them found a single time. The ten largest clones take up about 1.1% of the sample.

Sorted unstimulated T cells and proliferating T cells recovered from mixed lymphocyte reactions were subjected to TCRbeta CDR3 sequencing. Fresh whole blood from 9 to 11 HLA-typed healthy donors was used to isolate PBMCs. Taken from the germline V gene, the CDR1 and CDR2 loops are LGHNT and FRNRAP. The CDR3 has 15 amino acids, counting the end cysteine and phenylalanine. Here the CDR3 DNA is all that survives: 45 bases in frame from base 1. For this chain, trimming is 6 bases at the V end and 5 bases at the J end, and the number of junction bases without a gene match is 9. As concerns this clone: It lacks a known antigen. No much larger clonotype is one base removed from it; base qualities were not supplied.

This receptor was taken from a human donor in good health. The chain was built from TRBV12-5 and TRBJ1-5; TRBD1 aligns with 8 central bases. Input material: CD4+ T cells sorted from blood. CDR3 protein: CASGPTTGEDQPQHF. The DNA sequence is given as TGTGCTAGTGGGCCAACGACAGGGGAGGATCAGCCCCAGCATTTT. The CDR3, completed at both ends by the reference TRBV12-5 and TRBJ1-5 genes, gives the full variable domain DARVTQTPRHKVTEMGQEVTMRCQPILGHNTVFWYRQTMMQGLELLAYFRNRAPLDDSGMPKDRFSAEMPDATLATLKIQPSEPRDSAVYFCASGPTTGEDQPQHFGDGTRLSIL.